The next 6 T cell receptor beta chains were all read from a single sample in a study of blood T cell repertoires in COVID-19. Assay: immunoSEQ multiplex PCR; the TCRdb copy retains only in-frame clones and omits some. Altogether 200,000 to 300,000 clones are present, 70% to 90% being singletons, with the ten largest covering less than 4.5%. Material: peripheral blood. The receptors originated from a man between 50 and 59 years old with acute or convalescent COVID-19.

The chain employs TRBV28 and TRBJ1-4; 7 bases agree with TRBD1. With V trimmed by 3 bases and J by 17 bases, 6 bases remained unmatched. The V gene's germline CDR1 is MDHEN and CDR2 SYDVKM. The CDR3 length is 11 residues. The CDR3 here is CASSFQDRTFF. The CDR3, as DNA: TGTGCCAGCAGTTTTCAGGACAGGACCTTTTTT.

This rearrangement joins TRBV5-4 to TRBJ2-2; TRBD1 agrees at 7 bases. CDR3 size: 14 residues. Losses at the gene ends were 0 bases for V and 7 bases for J; bases not matched to a gene: 3. In germline, CDR1 is SGHNT, CDR2 YYREEE (reference sequence). The CDR3 reads CASSLAGGGGELFF. Written as DNA, the CDR3 is TGTGCCAGCAGCTTGGCAGGGGGTGGCGGGGAGCTGTTTTTT.

This clone was counted a single time. The chain uses TRBV21-1 and TRBJ2-1; the DNA was not used to check the table's D call, TRBD2. TRBV21-1 is marked as a pseudogene. This CDR3 has 15 amino acids. The CDR3: CASSKAGGDYNEQFF. The CDR3 DNA is TGTGCCAGCAGCAAAGCGGGGGGGGATTACAATGAGCAGTTCTTC.

The chain recombines TRBV6-5 with TRBJ2-5; 8 positions match TRBD2. The CDR3 covers 14 residues. V was clipped by 5 bases and J by 5 bases; unmatched bases: 7. Per the germline V gene, CDR1 is MNHEY and CDR2 is SVGAGI. The CDR3 DNA reads TGTGCCAGCAGTCTTCGGGGGGGCTGGGAGACCCAGTACTTC. Its translation is CASSLRGGWETQYF.

V is TRBV6-4 and J is TRBJ1-5; D not resolved. This CDR3 spans 13 amino acids. V gave up 4 bases and J gave up 1 base, with 5 bases separating them. The germline V gene encodes CDR1 MRHNA and CDR2 SNTAGT. The CDR3, as DNA: TGTGCCAGCAGTGCCGAGAGCAATCAGCCCCAGCATTTT. Amino acid sequence: CASSAESNQPQHF.

V gene TRBV2 combines with J gene TRBJ2-7, with D possibly TRBD2 on 6 matching bases. The ends were cut back, 7 bases at V and 4 bases at J, with 14 bases in the middle. This CDR3 is built from 13 residues. Germline V CDR1 and CDR2: SNHLY, FYNNEI. The CDR3 DNA reads as TGTGCCAGCATTCGGGAGTCCGGGTACGAGCAGTACTTC. Translated: CASIRESGYEQYF. Full variable domain (rest looked up from reference TRBV2 and TRBJ2-7): EPEVTQTPSHQVTQMGQEVILRCVPISNHLYFYWYRQILGQKVEFLVSFYNNEISEKSEIFDDQFSVERPDGSNFTLKIRSTKLEDSAMYFCASIRESGYEQYFGPGTRLTVT.